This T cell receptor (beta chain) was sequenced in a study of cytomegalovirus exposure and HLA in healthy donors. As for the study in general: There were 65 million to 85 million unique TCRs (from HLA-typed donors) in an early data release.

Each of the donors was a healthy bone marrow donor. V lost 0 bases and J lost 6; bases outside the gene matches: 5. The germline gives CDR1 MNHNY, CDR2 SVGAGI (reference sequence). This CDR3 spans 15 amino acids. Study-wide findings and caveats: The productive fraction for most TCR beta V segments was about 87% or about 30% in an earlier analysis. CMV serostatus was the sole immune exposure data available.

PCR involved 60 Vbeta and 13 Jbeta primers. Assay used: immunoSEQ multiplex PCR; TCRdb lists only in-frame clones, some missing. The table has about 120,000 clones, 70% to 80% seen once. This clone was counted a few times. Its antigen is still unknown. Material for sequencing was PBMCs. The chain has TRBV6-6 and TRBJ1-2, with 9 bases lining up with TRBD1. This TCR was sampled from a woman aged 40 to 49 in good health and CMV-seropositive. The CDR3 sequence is CASSYSKDRGDGYTF. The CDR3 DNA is TGTGCCAGCAGTTACTCGAAGGACAGGGGAGATGGCTACACCTTC.